Listed below are T cell receptor beta chains from one sample, sequenced in a study of cytomegalovirus exposure and HLA in healthy donors. The assay was immunoSEQ multiplex PCR, and TCRdb's table has in-frame clones only and misses some. The sample carries approximately 97,000 clones, approximately 87% recorded once. Sequencing input: PBMCs. The receptors were gathered from a man aged 40-50 years in good health and CMV-seronegative. Each CDR3 is given with its conserved first and last residue. The D gene is left open where the match is weak. Clone sizes are given selectively: once, few, many, or a class where the clone is expanded.

CDR3nt: TGTGCCAGTAGTATGTTGGCAGGAACCTACGAGCAGTACTTC; CDR3aa: CASSMLAGTYEQYF; d_gene: -; j_gene: TRBJ2-7; abundance: -; v_gene: TRBV19
CDR3nt: TGTGCCAGCATTCAGACGTTGAGGACTCCCGGAAACACCATATATTTT; CDR3aa: CASIQTLRTPGNTIYF; d_gene: -; j_gene: TRBJ1-3; abundance: -; v_gene: TRBV2
CDR3nt: TGTGCCAGCAGCTCCTGGCCCGGGACAGGGGGCTTGAGAGCTTTCTTT; CDR3aa: CASSSWPGTGGLRAFF; d_gene: TRBD1; j_gene: TRBJ1-1; abundance: -; v_gene: TRBV7-9
CDR3nt: TGCGCCAGCAGCCCATGGACAGACACTGAAGCTTTCTTT; CDR3aa: CASSPWTDTEAFF; d_gene: -; j_gene: TRBJ1-1; abundance: -; v_gene: TRBV5-1
CDR3nt: TGTGCCAGCAGCGACAACAGGGGATCGGGAAACACCATATATTTT; CDR3aa: CASSDNRGSGNTIYF; d_gene: TRBD1; j_gene: TRBJ1-3; abundance: -; v_gene: TRBV11-2
CDR3nt: TGTGCCAGCAGTTACTCCCGACAGGGTGCGACCCAGTACTTC; CDR3aa: CASSYSRQGATQYF; d_gene: TRBD1; j_gene: TRBJ2-5; abundance: -; v_gene: TRBV6-5
CDR3nt: TGTGCCAGCAGCCTTGGACAGTACACAGCCTACGAGCAGTACTTC; CDR3aa: CASSLGQYTAYEQYF; d_gene: -; j_gene: TRBJ2-7; abundance: -; v_gene: TRBV6-5
CDR3nt: TGTGCCAGCAGTGAACAGGGGTTCTACGAGCAGTACTTC; CDR3aa: CASSEQGFYEQYF; d_gene: -; j_gene: TRBJ2-7; abundance: -; v_gene: TRBV6-1
CDR3nt: TGTGCCAGCAGCTTAAGCAGGGTCGGTAGCAATCAGCCCCAGCATTTT; CDR3aa: CASSLSRVGSNQPQHF; d_gene: -; j_gene: TRBJ1-5; abundance: -; v_gene: TRBV7-8
CDR3nt: TGCAGCGTTGAACGGCAGGGAGGGACCGGGGAGCTGTTTTTT; CDR3aa: CSVERQGGTGELFF; d_gene: TRBD2; j_gene: TRBJ2-2; abundance: once; v_gene: TRBV29-1
CDR3nt: TGTGCCAGCAGCTTAGCACAGGGGGGGTTCTATAATTCACCCCTCCACTTT; CDR3aa: CASSLAQGGFYNSPLHF; d_gene: TRBD1; j_gene: TRBJ1-6; abundance: -; v_gene: TRBV7-2
CDR3nt: TGTGCCAGCAGCTCTACAAACCTGACTAGCCCACAGGGAGAGACCCAGTACTTC; CDR3aa: CASSSTNLTSPQGETQYF; d_gene: -; j_gene: TRBJ2-5; abundance: -; v_gene: TRBV7-3
CDR3nt: TGTGCCTGGAGGGTTTACAGGAACACCGGGGAGCTGTTTTTT; CDR3aa: CAWRVYRNTGELFF; d_gene: -; j_gene: TRBJ2-2; abundance: -; v_gene: TRBV30
CDR3nt: TGCGCCAGCAGCCAGTCCTCAACAGGGGGTCGAAACACCATATATTTT; CDR3aa: CASSQSSTGGRNTIYF; d_gene: TRBD1; j_gene: TRBJ1-3; abundance: once; v_gene: TRBV4-1
CDR3nt: TGTGCCAGCAGTTACAGGGGCCCCGGGGAGCTGTTTTTT; CDR3aa: CASSYRGPGELFF; d_gene: -; j_gene: TRBJ2-2; abundance: -; v_gene: TRBV6-6
CDR3nt: TGTGCCACCAGCCCTCGAGGATGGGCCAGGGGCGCTCAGCCCCAGCATTTT; CDR3aa: CATSPRGWARGAQPQHF; d_gene: -; j_gene: TRBJ1-5; abundance: -; v_gene: TRBV15
CDR3nt: TGTGCCAGCAGCCCCACCCCCCGCGATCAGCCCCAGCATTTT; CDR3aa: CASSPTPRDQPQHF; d_gene: -; j_gene: TRBJ1-5; abundance: -; v_gene: TRBV9
CDR3nt: TGCGCCAGCAGCCAAGTTGGCAGGGGGGCCTACAATGAGCAGTTCTTC; CDR3aa: CASSQVGRGAYNEQFF; d_gene: -; j_gene: TRBJ2-1; abundance: -; v_gene: TRBV4-1
CDR3nt: TGTGCCAGCAGTCGTCAGGGCCGTGGTCCTTCACCCCTCCACTTT; CDR3aa: CASSRQGRGPSPLHF; d_gene: -; j_gene: TRBJ1-6; abundance: -; v_gene: TRBV6-5
CDR3nt: TGTGCCAGCAGTGAACCCGAACTCTACGAGCAGTACTTC; CDR3aa: CASSEPELYEQYF; d_gene: -; j_gene: TRBJ2-7; abundance: few; v_gene: TRBV6-1
CDR3nt: TGCGCCAGCAGCCCACCGCCCGGGACTAGCGGGGTGATTACATTCTTC; CDR3aa: CASSPPPGTSGVITFF; d_gene: TRBD2; j_gene: TRBJ2-1; abundance: once; v_gene: TRBV4-1
CDR3nt: TGTGCCAGTAGTAGTCAGGGTAATCAGCCCCAGCATTTT; CDR3aa: CASSSQGNQPQHF; d_gene: -; j_gene: TRBJ1-5; abundance: -; v_gene: TRBV19
CDR3nt: TGTGCCAGCAGCCAAGTGGTGAACATGAACACTGAAGCTTTCTTT; CDR3aa: CASSQVVNMNTEAFF; d_gene: -; j_gene: TRBJ1-1; abundance: -; v_gene: TRBV14
CDR3nt: TGTGCCTGGAGTGTATCCCCTGGGGGGTCGTACACTGAAGCTTTCTTT; CDR3aa: CAWSVSPGGSYTEAFF; d_gene: -; j_gene: TRBJ1-1; abundance: -; v_gene: TRBV30
CDR3nt: TGTGCCAGCAGCTTTGGAACGGGCTACGAGCAGTACTTC; CDR3aa: CASSFGTGYEQYF; d_gene: -; j_gene: TRBJ2-7; abundance: once; v_gene: TRBV5-4
CDR3nt: TGTGCCATCAGCTCCCAGGGGGCTCGGACTGAAGCTTTCTTT; CDR3aa: CAISSQGARTEAFF; d_gene: TRBD1; j_gene: TRBJ1-1; abundance: -; v_gene: TRBV10-3
CDR3nt: TGTGCCAGCAGCAATGGACAGGGGGCACAAGAGCAGTACTTC; CDR3aa: CASSNGQGAQEQYF; d_gene: TRBD1; j_gene: TRBJ2-7; abundance: -; v_gene: TRBV7-9
CDR3nt: TGCGCCAGCAGCCAAGATGGGACAGCTTTTGGCGGCTACACCTTC; CDR3aa: CASSQDGTAFGGYTF; d_gene: TRBD1; j_gene: TRBJ1-2; abundance: -; v_gene: TRBV4-3
CDR3nt: TGTGCCAGCAGCTTAGCGTGGACTAGTCAAGAGACCCAGTACTTC; CDR3aa: CASSLAWTSQETQYF; d_gene: TRBD2; j_gene: TRBJ2-5; abundance: -; v_gene: TRBV7-8
CDR3nt: TGCAGCGTCCGGGGTCGGGCAGGTGGAAACACCATATATTTT; CDR3aa: CSVRGRAGGNTIYF; d_gene: -; j_gene: TRBJ1-3; abundance: -; v_gene: TRBV29-1
CDR3nt: TGTGCCAGCAGCTTATTGGACAGCCCTATAACGAACACCGGGGAGCTGTTTTTT; CDR3aa: CASSLLDSPITNTGELFF; d_gene: -; j_gene: TRBJ2-2; abundance: few; v_gene: TRBV7-3
CDR3nt: TGTGCCAGCAGCTTAGGGATAGGGGACATGAGGGCGTACGAGCAGTACTTC; CDR3aa: CASSLGIGDMRAYEQYF; d_gene: -; j_gene: TRBJ2-7; abundance: -; v_gene: TRBV7-6